This T cell receptor beta chain came from a study of T-cell memory formation after mild COVID-19. About the research overall: TCR clusters were largely donor specific. Study observations and caveats: CD4/CD8 balance held among clones contracting day 15 to 85, and later expanders leaned CD4+. Among contracting clones, CD4+ were mainly CM/EM and CD8+ enriched in EMRA.

In germline, CDR1 is SQVTM, CDR2 ANQGSEA. V dropped 4 bases and J dropped 3; count of bases not matched to a gene: 2. The CDR3 is 13 residues long. Note on this clonotype: Its cognate antigen is unknown.

cDNA libraries for TCR alpha and TCR beta, carrying sample barcodes and UMIs, came from 5'RACE with constant-segment primers. TCRdb reprocessed the 5' RACE reads via MiXCR and lists one record per CDR3 protein. The profile shows about 560,000 distinct CDR3 sequences, 17% of them singletons. The sequenced sample was PBMCs or a T cell subset sorted from them (not recorded which). This clonotype was obtained from an adult woman who had mild COVID-19 (a few samples of this study predate the infection). Cell type and time point are not known. The J gene is TRBJ1-2, the V gene TRBV29-1; 10 bases map to TRBD1. In DNA form, the CDR3 reads TGCAGCGTTGCGGGGACAGGGGACTATGGCTACACCTTC. This codes for CSVAGTGDYGYTF. The variable domain in full, with the rest retrieved from reference TRBV29-1 and TRBJ1-2, is SAVISQKPSRDICQRGTSLTIQCQVDSQVTMMFWYRQQPGQSLTLIATANQGSEATYESGFVIDKFPISRPNLTFSTLTVSNMSPEDSSIYLCSVAGTGDYGYTFGSGTRLTVV.